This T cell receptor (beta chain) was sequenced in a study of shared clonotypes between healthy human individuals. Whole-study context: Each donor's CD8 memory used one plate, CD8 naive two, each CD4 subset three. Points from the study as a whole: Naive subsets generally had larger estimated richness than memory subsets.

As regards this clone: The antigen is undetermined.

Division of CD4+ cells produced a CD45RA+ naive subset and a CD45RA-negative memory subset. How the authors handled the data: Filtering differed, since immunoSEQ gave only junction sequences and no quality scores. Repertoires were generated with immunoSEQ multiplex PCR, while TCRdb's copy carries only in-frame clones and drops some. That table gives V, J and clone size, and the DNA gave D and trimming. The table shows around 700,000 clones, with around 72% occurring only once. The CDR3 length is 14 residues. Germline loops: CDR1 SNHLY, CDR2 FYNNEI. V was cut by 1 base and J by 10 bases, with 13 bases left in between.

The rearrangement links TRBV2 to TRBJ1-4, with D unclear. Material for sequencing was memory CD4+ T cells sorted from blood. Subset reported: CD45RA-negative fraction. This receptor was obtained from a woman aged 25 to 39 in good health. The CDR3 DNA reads TGTGCCAGCAGTGAAGAAATTAGGTCAGGAAAACTGTTTTTT. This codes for CASSEEIRSGKLFF.